The present T cell receptor (beta chain) was sequenced within a study of PD-L1 blockade in urothelial cancer. Overall study context: The researchers analyzed blood 3 weeks (second dose) and 6 weeks after treatment start.

Profiling relied on immunoSEQ multiplex PCR, and the TCRdb table lists in-frame clones only, not all of them. The table has roughly 50,000 clones, about 83% seen once. Of note for this clone: Its antigen is undetermined.

General study results and limits: Patients with durable benefit had greater blood expansion of tumor-associated TCR clones 3 weeks into treatment.

As for time point: pretreatment peripheral blood. The CDR3 has 12 residues. The germline CDR1 and CDR2 sequences are MDHEN and SYDVKM. The trim removed 4 bases at V and 14 bases at J, leaving 6 bases unmatched. V and J are TRBV28 and TRBJ1-4, with TRBD1 matching 8 bases. The sample here was PBMCs, taken around atezolizumab (anti-PD-L1) treatment. The TCR sequence derives from a woman aged 55-70 years with urothelial cancer. The CDR3 coding sequence is TGTGCCAGCAGTTCCGACAGGGGAACGCTGTTTTTT. Amino acids: CASSSDRGTLFF.